This is a list of T cell receptor beta chains from one sample in a study of human T cells and chemical hapten exposure. TCRdb passed the RACE reads through MiXCR, listing each CDR3 protein once. This table holds around 50,000 distinct CDR3 sequences, around 9.3% found once. The sequences come from whole blood, collected in connection with sensitization to the hapten diphenylcyclopropenone (DPC). These receptors were obtained from a woman between 45 and 65 years old with alopecia areata. Some clones in this sample may be carry-over from other donors' samples. CDR3s include the opening cysteine and the closing phenylalanine or tryptophan. Fields, in order: J gene, D gene, clone size, V gene, CDR3 protein, CDR3 DNA. The D gene is left open where the match is weak. Some rows have no size entry. The others give once, few or many, or a class for an expanded clone.

TRBJ2-6 | NA | NA | TRBV6-2/TRBV6-3 | CASGIPPGVYSGANVLTF | TGTGCCAGCGGAATCCCTCCGGGAGTTTATTCTGGGGCCAACGTCCTGACTTTC
TRBJ1-4 | NA | NA | TRBV20-1 | CSAQSPEKLFF | TGCAGTGCCCAAAGCCCTGAAAAACTGTTTTTT
TRBJ2-5 | NA | many | TRBV28 | CASSSPRDAQYF | TGTGCCAGCAGTTCCCCCAGGGATGCCCAGTACTTC
TRBJ2-1 | NA | many | TRBV20-1 | CSARDMGHEQFF | TGCAGTGCTAGAGATATGGGGCATGAGCAGTTCTTC
TRBJ2-4 | NA | many | TRBV11-2 | CASSSSGFLGNIQYF | TGTGCCAGCAGCTCGAGCGGGTTTCTGGGAAACATTCAGTACTTC
TRBJ2-7 | NA | many | TRBV6-5 | CASSYRAGEQYF | TGTGCCAGCAGTTACCGAGCGGGCGAGCAGTACTTC
TRBJ2-4 | TRBD2 | many | TRBV4-2 | CASSPGLAGGGYIQYF | TGTGCCAGCAGCCCGGGACTAGCGGGAGGCGGTTACATTCAGTACTTC
TRBJ2-3 | NA | many | TRBV29-1 | CSVRLQAQANTQYF | TGCAGCGTTAGATTACAGGCCCAGGCGAATACGCAGTATTTT
TRBJ1-2 | NA | many | TRBV28 | CASSLVHNYGYTF | TGTGCCAGCAGTTTGGTGCATAACTATGGCTACACCTTC
TRBJ2-2 | NA | many | TRBV6-2/TRBV6-3 | CASSDPQPGELFF | TGTGCCAGCAGTGACCCACAGCCCGGGGAGCTGTTTTTT
TRBJ2-1 | TRBD2 | many | TRBV7-2 | CASSGLAGGYNEQFF | TGTGCCAGCAGCGGACTAGCGGGAGGTTACAATGAGCAGTTCTTC
TRBJ2-3 | TRBD2 | few | TRBV7-2 | CASSLEASGVLSTDTQYF | TGTGCCAGCAGCTTAGAAGCTAGCGGGGTACTTAGCACAGATACGCAGTATTTT
TRBJ2-3 | TRBD1 | few | TRBV18 | CASSPIQGANTDTQYF | TGTGCCAGCTCACCTATACAGGGGGCGAACACAGATACGCAGTATTTT
TRBJ1-1 | NA | many | TRBV5-5 | CASSSKQRTNTEAFF | TGTGCCAGCAGCTCAAAACAGCGAACGAACACTGAAGCTTTCTTT
TRBJ2-3 | NA | many | TRBV6-6 | CASRNRADTQYF | TGTGCCAGCAGAAACAGGGCAGATACGCAGTATTTT
TRBJ2-5 | NA | many | TRBV14 | CASSQDPPETQYF | TGTGCCAGCAGCCAAGATCCGCCGGAGACCCAGTACTTC
TRBJ2-5 | TRBD2 | many | TRBV28 | CASFQAGGQETQYF | TGTGCCAGCTTTCAGGCGGGAGGCCAAGAGACCCAGTACTTC
TRBJ2-1 | TRBD2 | many | TRBV28 | CASSLWREGNEQFF | TGTGCCAGCAGTTTATGGCGGGAGGGGAATGAGCAGTTCTTC
TRBJ2-1 | NA | few | TRBV7-8 | CASSRSAGSSAEQFF | TGTGCCAGCAGCAGATCGGCGGGTTCATCAGCTGAGCAGTTCTTC
TRBJ2-1 | NA | NA | TRBV5-6 | CASSLNLPYNEQFF | TGTGCCAGCAGCTTGAATTTACCCTACAATGAGCAGTTCTTC
TRBJ2-1 | NA | many | TRBV11-2 | CASRTNPGLYNEQFF | TGTGCCAGCAGAACAAATCCTGGACTTTACAATGAGCAGTTCTTC
TRBJ2-7 | TRBD2 | NA | TRBV20-1 | CSAYSGGSSYEQYF | TGCAGTGCATATAGCGGGGGCAGCTCCTACGAGCAGTACTTC
TRBJ2-3 | TRBD2 | many | TRBV4-3 | CASSQDLAGAGDTQYF | TGCGCCAGCAGCCAAGATTTAGCGGGAGCGGGAGATACGCAGTATTTT
TRBJ2-1 | NA | NA | TRBV12-3/TRBV12-4 | CASSPEHEQFF | TGTGCCAGCAGCCCGGAACATGAGCAGTTCTTC
TRBJ2-2 | NA | few | TRBV15 | CATSRDKPGELFF | TGTGCCACCAGCAGAGATAAACCCGGGGAGCTGTTTTTT
TRBJ2-7 | TRBD1 | many | TRBV3-1 | CASSHGGTGQYEQYF | TGTGCCAGCAGCCACGGTGGGACAGGGCAATACGAGCAGTACTTC
TRBJ2-5 | NA | many | TRBV11-1 | CASSPSSGAKTQYF | TGTGCCAGCAGTCCTTCTTCGGGGGCGAAGACCCAGTACTTC
TRBJ1-3 | TRBD1 | many | TRBV30 | CAWKTGGTGNTIYF | TGTGCCTGGAAAACAGGGGGAACTGGAAACACCATATATTTT